This T cell receptor (beta chain) was profiled in a study of shared T cell receptors in the human thymus. TCRdb keeps only in-frame clones here, not all; method: immunoSEQ multiplex PCR. The sample includes under 850,000 clones, approximately 87% seen only once; the top ten take 0.0095% to 0.013%. The CDR3 has 14 amino acids. Germline loops: CDR1 SGHRS, CDR2 YFSETQ. V gave up 4 bases and J gave up 3 bases; unmatched junction bases: 6. The sample was also linked to a second study, of human thymus T cells.

The sequencing input was thymocytes. The chain employs TRBV5-1 and TRBJ2-7; 8 bases match TRBD2. The TCR was taken from a boy under two years old with a congenital heart defect. For the CDR3, the DNA is TGCGCCAGCAGCCCTACTAGCGGCGGCTACGAGCAGTACTTC. This gives the protein CASSPTSGGYEQYF.